Here is one TCR beta chain with its context. Its specificity is not known. Amplifying from RNA transcripts, the study obtained TCR beta CDR3 regions. Second-round multiplex PCR came after first-round RT-PCR with HTBI primers. MiXCR was run by TCRdb on the multiplex PCR reads, yielding one entry per CDR3 protein. The data contain some 250,000 distinct CDR3 sequences, about 47% of them singletons. CDR1 and CDR2 (germline): SGDLS, YYNGEE. The CDR3 loop spans 13 amino acids. Trimming removed 3 bases at V and 10 bases at J, with 11 bases between. This entry comes from a study of Graves' ophthalmopathy and Graves' hyperthyroidism. Overall study results and limits: Blood also contained most of the expanded thyroid clonotypes above 0.001 frequency. It was with 70.59% sensitivity and about 73% specificity that the model predicted ophthalmopathy progression. Cross-validated, the 13-signature model showed 87.88%/81.08% sensitivity/specificity, and 80%/75% in the test set.

The receptor was derived from an adult man with Graves' ophthalmopathy. V gene TRBV9 combines with J gene TRBJ1-6; D call uncertain. Sequenced sample: peripheral blood. CDR3 nucleotide sequence: TGTGCCAGCAGCGCGAATCATGGATCACCCCTCCACTTT. Protein sequence: CASSANHGSPLHF.